This TCR beta chain originates from a study of glioma-infiltrating T cells. Study-wide points: Above-expected tissue-blood divergence occurred in all gliomas, most in low-grade ones. CDR3 overlap between tissue and blood was very small.

Using RNA template, CDR3s of TCR alpha and beta were amplified with iRepertoire arm-PCR. One-step reverse transcription and amplification started from approximately 100-400 ng of tissue mRNA or PBMC total RNA. MiXCR, run by TCRdb on the multiplex PCR reads, gives a single entry per CDR3 protein. The sample gives fewer than 110,000 distinct CDR3 sequences, less than 30% of which show up once; 40% to 55% is in the top ten. In regard to this clonotype: Its antigen remains unknown. A much bigger clone sits one base away, suggesting this may be a read error.

The sequencing sample was made of glioma tissue, nonneoplastic brain tissue, or PBMCs (not recorded which). The sequence was obtained from a human donor with low-grade glioma or glioblastoma, undergoing nonglioma brain surgery, or in good health (not recorded which).

CDR3 nucleotide sequence: TGCAGTGTAACGGGGTCTCAGGGTTCAGCTAACTATGGCTACGCCTTC. It translates to CSVTGSQGSANYGYAF. The gene calls are TRBV20-1 and TRBJ1-2; tentative D call: TRBD1 (5 bases). Germline loops: CDR1 DFQATT, CDR2 SNEGSKA (reference sequence). The CDR3 length is 16 residues.